These 22 T cell receptor beta chains share one sample of origin, sequenced in a study of vaccination and CD4 T cells after COVID-19. Treatment noted: roughly 11-day PBMC culture with coronavirus spike peptide pools or control peptides (ViraFEST assay). The study sequenced cultured CD4+ T cell DNA using the Oncomine TCR Beta short-read assay. MiXCR, applied by TCRdb to the PCR reads, yields one record per CDR3 protein. Of under 15,000 distinct CDR3 sequences in the sample, about three quarters were seen once. These receptors' targets are unknown. Material: CD4+ T cells from blood, cultured in vitro. These receptor sequences come from a human donor who had recovered from COVID-19.

In its sample, this clonotype was seen a few times. The chain is built from TRBV20-1 and TRBJ1-2, with a possible D match to TRBD1 (5 bases). The CDR3 spans 14 residues. Germline assignment: CDR1 DFQATT and CDR2 SNEGSKA (reference sequence). V was shortened by 6 bases and J by 2 bases, with 16 bases between the two germline ends. CDR3 sequence: CSAESGTGNYGYTF. DNA of the CDR3: TGCAGTGCCGAGTCCGGGACGGGAAACTATGGCTACACCTTC.

This clonotype was seen once. The rearrangement uses TRBV6-1 and TRBJ1-5; 7 nucleotides align to TRBD1. The CDR3 has 14 residues. Per germline, CDR1 MNHNS and CDR2 SASEGT. The V gene end was trimmed by 6 bases and the J gene end by 7 bases; junction bases not matched to a gene: 9. DNA of the CDR3: TGTGCCAGCAGCTCGGACAGGTGGGGACAGCCCCAGCATTTT. Translation: CASSSDRWGQPQHF.

As for this clonotype: A read error may produce the germline difference seen at one junction end. The gene calls are TRBV7-8 and TRBJ2-2; 9 bases are a match to TRBD2. The CDR3 extends over 14 amino acids. Germline assignment: CDR1 SGHVS and CDR2 FQNEAQ. CDR3 coding DNA: TGTGCCAGCAACTTAGCGGGAGAGGCCGGGGAGCTGTTTTTT. Encoded protein: CASNLAGEAGELFF. The full variable domain, in which reference TRBV7-8 and TRBJ2-2 provide the parts outside the CDR3, is GAGVSQSPRYKVAKRGQDVALRCDPISGHVSLFWYQQALGQGPEFLTYFQNEAQLDKSGLPSDRFFAERPEGSVSTLKIQRTQQEDSAVYLCASNLAGEAGELFFGEGSRLTVL.

A single count supports this clonotype. The chain links TRBV18 to TRBJ1-5; D may be TRBD1 (6 bases). The CDR3 length is 17 residues. The germline CDR1 and CDR2 sequences are KGHSH and LQKENI. Trimming pared 3 bases from V and 2 bases from J, leaving 17 bases between. CDR3 nucleotide sequence: TGTGCCAGCTCACCGGCTGAGATGGCAGGGGGCAATCAGCCCCAGCATTTT. Its translation is CASSPAEMAGGNQPQHF.

The rearrangement uses TRBV7-8 and TRBJ1-5; D remains unclear. The CDR3 totals 16 residues. V lost 5 bases to trimming and J lost 3 bases, with 17 bases between them. From germline, CDR1 is SGHVS and CDR2 FQNEAQ. In DNA form, the CDR3 reads TGTGCCAGCAGCCGCGGGTGGGGAGAGGCCAATCAGCCCCAGCATTTT. Its protein product is CASSRGWGEANQPQHF.

J is TRBJ2-2 and V is TRBV6-1; D gene unclear. CDR3 length: 14 amino acids. Trimming shortened V by 6 bases and J by 4 bases, and 12 bases separated the two germline ends. In germline, CDR1 is MNHNS, CDR2 SASEGT. CDR3 bases: TGTGCCAGCAGCGCGAAAGGGTCCACCGGGGAGCTGTTTTTT. It yields the protein CASSAKGSTGELFF.

The rearrangement links TRBV7-9 to TRBJ1-5; D call uncertain. V was pared by 5 bases and J by 7 bases, with 12 bases between. The CDR3 has 13 amino acids. Germline CDR1 and CDR2: SEHNR and FQNEAQ (reference sequence). This chain's CDR3 is CASSPTREQPQHF. The CDR3 coding sequence is TGTGCCAGCAGCCCTACAAGAGAACAGCCCCAGCATTTT.

This clonotype was found once. This chain links TRBV27 with TRBJ2-2; TRBD2 might be the D (6 bases). The V gene lost 8 bases and the J gene lost 0 bases, with 13 bases spanning the gap. CDR1 and CDR2 (germline): MNHEY, SMNVEV (reference sequence). The CDR3 totals 15 residues. CDR3 nucleotides: TGTGCCAGCGGACGGTGGGAGGCGAACACCGGGGAGCTGTTTTTT. The encoded protein is CASGRWEANTGELFF.

The rearrangement joins TRBV20-1 to TRBJ2-3; 8 nucleotides line up with TRBD2. This CDR3 region has 12 residues. Trimming at V came to 5 bases and at J to 5 bases, leaving 3 bases not matched to a gene. In germline, CDR1 is DFQATT, CDR2 SNEGSKA (reference sequence). This CDR3 is CSASGGGDTQYF. In DNA form, the CDR3 reads TGCAGTGCTTCGGGGGGGGGAGATACGCAGTATTTT.

The chain carries TRBV11-3 and TRBJ2-3; D possibly matches TRBD1 or TRBD2 (8 bases each). The CDR3 has 16 amino acids. V was trimmed by 4 bases and J by 2 bases, leaving 16 bases between them. The germline CDR1 and CDR2 sequences are SGHNT and YENEEA. The CDR3 DNA is TGTGCCAGCAGCTCCAGGGGGCGGGAGGCCACAGATACGCAGTATTTT. As protein: CASSSRGREATDTQYF.

The chain recombines TRBV28 with TRBJ1-6; no clear D gene. Germline CDR1 reads MDHEN; CDR2 reads SYDVKM. V was pared by 3 bases and J by 7 bases, with 10 bases between. This CDR3 spans 14 amino acids. CDR3 DNA: TGTGCCAGCAGTTTCCGGGCCATAAATTCACCCCTCCACTTT. Protein sequence: CASSFRAINSPLHF. Using reference TRBV28 and TRBJ1-6 for the parts outside the CDR3, the full variable domain is DVKVTQSSRYLVKRTGEKVFLECVQDMDHENMFWYRQDPGLGLRLIYFSYDVKMKEKGDIPEGYSVSREKKERFSLILESASTNQTSMYLCASSFRAINSPLHFGNGTRLTVT.

The chain has TRBV27 and TRBJ1-5; tentative D call: TRBD1 (5 bases). The CDR3 covers 15 residues. Germline V lookup: CDR1 MNHEY, CDR2 SMNVEV (reference sequence). Trimming left V 2 bases short and J 0 bases short, with 8 bases between. The CDR3 DNA follows: TGTGCCAGCAGTTTAGGGGGATATAGCAATCAGCCCCAGCATTTT. This encodes CASSLGGYSNQPQHF.

The rearrangement links TRBV20-1 to TRBJ2-5; TRBD2 matches at 10 bases. CDR1 and CDR2 from the germline V gene are DFQATT and SNEGSKA (reference sequence). V was clipped by 6 bases and J by 5 bases; unmatched bases: 12. The CDR3 consists of 15 residues. The CDR3 DNA follows: TGCAGTGCCCCACGAGCGGGGGGGCCGGGGGAGACCCAGTACTTC. This translates into CSAPRAGGPGETQYF.

The rearrangement links TRBV19 to TRBJ2-1; D unresolved. The V end was cut by 8 bases, the J end by 1 base, with 15 bases between. Germline V gene lookup returns CDR1 LNHDA and CDR2 SQIVND (reference sequence). The CDR3 runs 15 residues. CDR3 region: CASSWTRRSYNEQFF. The CDR3 nucleotides read TGTGCCAGTTCCTGGACGCGAAGGTCCTACAATGAGCAGTTCTTC.

For this clonotype: One junction end disagrees with the germline gene, perhaps due to a read error. This chain links TRBV6-1 with TRBJ2-3; possible D gene TRBD2, 8 bases. Germline loops: CDR1 MNHNS, CDR2 SASEGT. The CDR3 contains 15 residues. The CDR3 sequence: CAISAGGDSADTQYF. The CDR3 DNA sequence: TGTGCCATCAGTGCCGGGGGGGACAGTGCGGATACGCAGTATTTT.

This clonotype appeared a few times. The V gene is TRBV7-9, the J gene TRBJ2-4; the D is unclear. CDR1 SEHNR and CDR2 FQNEAQ come from the germline V gene (reference sequence). The CDR3 runs 16 residues. V was cut by 5 bases and J by 0 bases, with 14 bases left in between. DNA for the CDR3: TGTGCCAGCAGCCCCCTCGTCAGTACAGCCAAAAACATTCAGTACTTC. Its protein product is CASSPLVSTAKNIQYF.

This chain connects TRBV20-1 to TRBJ1-3; 8 nucleotides line up with TRBD1. Trimming removed 5 bases from V and 0 bases from J; junction bases left unmatched: 9. Germline V gene sequence: CDR1 DFQATT, CDR2 SNEGSKA (reference sequence). The CDR3 spans 16 residues. The CDR3 DNA reads as TGCAGTGCTCCCCGGACAGGGTCTAACTCTGGAAACACCATATATTTT. It translates to CSAPRTGSNSGNTIYF.

The chain has TRBV6-2 or TRBV6-3 and TRBJ1-6; no firm D call. The V and J ends lost 6 bases and 7 bases respectively, with 7 bases between them. CDR3 length: 12 residues. Germline loops: CDR1 MNHEY, CDR2 SVGEGT. The CDR3 nucleotides read TGTGCCAGCAGACGGGCAAATTCACCCCTCCACTTT. Translated: CASRRANSPLHF.

This chain connects TRBV20-1 to TRBJ2-5; 10 nucleotides align to TRBD1. Trimming cost V 1 base and J 7 bases; bases outside gene matches: 12. The CDR3 spans 16 residues. The germline gives CDR1 DFQATT, CDR2 SNEGSKA (reference sequence). The CDR3 here is CSARAAPGQGRGTQYF. The CDR3 DNA follows: TGCAGTGCTAGAGCTGCTCCGGGACAGGGGCGGGGGACCCAGTACTTC.

The gene calls are TRBV28 and TRBJ2-3, with D possibly matching TRBD1 (6 bases). Germline CDR1 MDHEN, CDR2 SYDVKM. CDR3 size: 13 residues. V was trimmed by 11 bases and J by 0 bases, leaving 12 bases between them. CDR3 loop: CAARTGSTDTQYF. The CDR3 DNA reads as TGTGCCGCCCGAACAGGGAGCACAGATACGCAGTATTTT.

The CDR3 here is CASSKGGAGAGNQPQHF. For the CDR3, the DNA is TGTGCCAGCAGCAAAGGGGGCGCGGGGGCAGGCAATCAGCCCCAGCATTTT. The chain uses TRBV21-1 and TRBJ1-5; TRBD1, the table's D call, was not compared with the DNA. TRBV21-1 is given as a pseudogene. The CDR3 runs to 17 residues.

V gene TRBV19 combines with J gene TRBJ1-2, with D perhaps TRBD1 (5 bases). The CDR3 contains 15 residues. V was trimmed by 7 bases and J by 0 bases, leaving 15 bases between them. From germline, CDR1 is LNHDA and CDR2 SQIVND (reference sequence). The CDR3 DNA reads TGTGCCAGTACCTTTGGGGCTCCGTCTAACTATGGCTACACCTTC. This translates into CASTFGAPSNYGYTF.